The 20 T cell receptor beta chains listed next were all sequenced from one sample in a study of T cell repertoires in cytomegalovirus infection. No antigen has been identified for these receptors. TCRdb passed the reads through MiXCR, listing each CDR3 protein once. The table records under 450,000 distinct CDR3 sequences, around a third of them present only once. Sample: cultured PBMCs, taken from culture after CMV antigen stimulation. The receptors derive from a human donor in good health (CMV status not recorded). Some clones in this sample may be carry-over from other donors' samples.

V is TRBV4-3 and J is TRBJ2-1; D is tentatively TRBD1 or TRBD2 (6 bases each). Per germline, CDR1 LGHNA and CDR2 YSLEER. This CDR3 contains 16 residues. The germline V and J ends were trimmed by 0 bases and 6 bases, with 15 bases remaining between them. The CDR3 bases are TGCGCCAGCAGCCAAGAGGTGGGGGCTAGCGCCAATGAGCAGTTCTTC. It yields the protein CASSQEVGASANEQFF.

The CDR3 DNA sequence: TGTGCCAGCAGTTACAAACTAGCGGGAGTCTTCGAGCAGTACTTC. This codes for CASSYKLAGVFEQYF. This rearrangement joins TRBV6-2 or TRBV6-3 to TRBJ2-7, with 11 bases aligning to TRBD2. Germline loops: CDR1 MNHEY, CDR2 SVGEGT. V dropped 2 bases and J dropped 6; count of bases not matched to a gene: 6. The CDR3 has 15 residues.

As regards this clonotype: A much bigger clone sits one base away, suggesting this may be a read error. The CDR3: CASSVDGYGCTF. The CDR3 DNA is TGTGCCAGCAGCGTGGACGGCTATGGCTGCACCTTC. The chain recombines TRBV7-6 with TRBJ1-2; D call uncertain. Looked up from germline, CDR1 is SGHVS and CDR2 is FNYEAQ. The CDR3 totals 12 residues.

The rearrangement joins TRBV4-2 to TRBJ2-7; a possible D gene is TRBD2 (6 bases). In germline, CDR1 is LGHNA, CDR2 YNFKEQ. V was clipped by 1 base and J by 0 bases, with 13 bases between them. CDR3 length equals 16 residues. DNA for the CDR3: TGTGCCAGCAGCCAAGGGCGGATAGCGGCCTCCTACGAGCAGTACTTC. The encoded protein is CASSQGRIAASYEQYF.

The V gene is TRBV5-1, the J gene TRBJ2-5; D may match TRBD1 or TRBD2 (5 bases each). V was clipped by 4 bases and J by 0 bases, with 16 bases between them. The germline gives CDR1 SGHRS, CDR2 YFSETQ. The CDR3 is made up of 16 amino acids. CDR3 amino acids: CASSGGIQGDQETQYF. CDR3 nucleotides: TGCGCCAGCAGCGGGGGTATTCAGGGCGACCAAGAGACCCAGTACTTC.

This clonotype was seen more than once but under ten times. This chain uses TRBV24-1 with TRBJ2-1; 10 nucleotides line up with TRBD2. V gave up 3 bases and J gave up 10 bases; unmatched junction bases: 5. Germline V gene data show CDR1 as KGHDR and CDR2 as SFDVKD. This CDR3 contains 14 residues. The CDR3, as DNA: TGTGCCACCAGTGATGTCGGAGCGGGAGGGGAGCAGTTCTTC. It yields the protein CATSDVGAGGEQFF.

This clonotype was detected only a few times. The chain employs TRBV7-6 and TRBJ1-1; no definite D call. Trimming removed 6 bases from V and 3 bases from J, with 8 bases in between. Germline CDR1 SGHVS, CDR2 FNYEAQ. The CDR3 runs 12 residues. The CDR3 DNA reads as TGTGCCAGCAGTCCCCCTGACACTGAAGCTTTCTTT. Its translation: CASSPPDTEAFF.

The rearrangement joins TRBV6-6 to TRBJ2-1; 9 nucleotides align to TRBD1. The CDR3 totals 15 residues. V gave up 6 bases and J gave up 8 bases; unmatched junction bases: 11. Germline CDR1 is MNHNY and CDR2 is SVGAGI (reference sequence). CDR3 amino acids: CASSKQGASSHEQFF. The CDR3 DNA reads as TGTGCCAGCAGCAAACAGGGGGCGAGTAGTCATGAGCAGTTCTTC.

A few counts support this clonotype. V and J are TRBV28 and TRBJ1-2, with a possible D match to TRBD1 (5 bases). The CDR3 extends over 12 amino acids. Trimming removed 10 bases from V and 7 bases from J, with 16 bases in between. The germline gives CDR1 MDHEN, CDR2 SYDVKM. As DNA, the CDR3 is TGTGCCACCTTAGAGGGGCTGGGTGGCTACACCTTC. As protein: CATLEGLGGYTF.

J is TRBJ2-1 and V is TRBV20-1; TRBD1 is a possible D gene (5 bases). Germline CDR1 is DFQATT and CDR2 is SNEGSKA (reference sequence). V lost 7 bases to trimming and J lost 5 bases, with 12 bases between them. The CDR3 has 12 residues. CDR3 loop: CSGDSVDNEQFF. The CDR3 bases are TGCAGTGGTGACAGTGTCGACAATGAGCAGTTCTTC.

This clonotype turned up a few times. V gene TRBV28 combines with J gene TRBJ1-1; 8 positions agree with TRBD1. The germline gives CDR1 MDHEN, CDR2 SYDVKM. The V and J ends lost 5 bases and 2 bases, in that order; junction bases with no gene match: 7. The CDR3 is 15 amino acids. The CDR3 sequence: CASSRPRGLNTEAFF. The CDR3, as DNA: TGTGCCAGCAGTCGCCCCAGGGGGCTTAACACTGAAGCTTTCTTT. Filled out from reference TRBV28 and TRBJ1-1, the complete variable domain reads DVKVTQSSRYLVKRTGEKVFLECVQDMDHENMFWYRQDPGLGLRLIYFSYDVKMKEKGDIPEGYSVSREKKERFSLILESASTNQTSMYLCASSRPRGLNTEAFFGQGTRLTVV.

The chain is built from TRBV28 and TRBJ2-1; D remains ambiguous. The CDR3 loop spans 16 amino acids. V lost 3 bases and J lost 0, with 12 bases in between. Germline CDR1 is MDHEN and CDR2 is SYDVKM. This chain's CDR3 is CASSFFGPSSYNEQFF. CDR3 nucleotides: TGTGCCAGCAGTTTCTTTGGTCCGTCCTCCTACAATGAGCAGTTCTTC. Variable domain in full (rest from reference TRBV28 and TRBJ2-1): DVKVTQSSRYLVKRTGEKVFLECVQDMDHENMFWYRQDPGLGLRLIYFSYDVKMKEKGDIPEGYSVSREKKERFSLILESASTNQTSMYLCASSFFGPSSYNEQFFGPGTRLTVL.

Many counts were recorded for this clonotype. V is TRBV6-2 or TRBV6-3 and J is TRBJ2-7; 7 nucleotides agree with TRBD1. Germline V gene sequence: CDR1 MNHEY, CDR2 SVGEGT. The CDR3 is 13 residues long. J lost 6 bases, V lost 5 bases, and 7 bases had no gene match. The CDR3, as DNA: TGTGCCAGCAGTCCCCAGGGGGTTGGCGAGCAGTACTTC. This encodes CASSPQGVGEQYF.

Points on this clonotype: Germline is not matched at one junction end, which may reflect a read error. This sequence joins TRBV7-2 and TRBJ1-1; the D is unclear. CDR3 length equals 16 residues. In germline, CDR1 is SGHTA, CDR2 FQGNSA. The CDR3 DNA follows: TGTGCCAGCAGCTTAGCCCGACACCGGTTGAACACTGAAGCTCTCTTT. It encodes CASSLARHRLNTEALF.

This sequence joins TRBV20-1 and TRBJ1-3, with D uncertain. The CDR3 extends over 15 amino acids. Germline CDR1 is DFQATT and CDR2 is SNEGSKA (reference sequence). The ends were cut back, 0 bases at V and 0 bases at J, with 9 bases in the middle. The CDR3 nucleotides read TGCAGTGCTAGAGATCGGTACGGCTCTGGAAACACCATATATTTT. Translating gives CSARDRYGSGNTIYF.

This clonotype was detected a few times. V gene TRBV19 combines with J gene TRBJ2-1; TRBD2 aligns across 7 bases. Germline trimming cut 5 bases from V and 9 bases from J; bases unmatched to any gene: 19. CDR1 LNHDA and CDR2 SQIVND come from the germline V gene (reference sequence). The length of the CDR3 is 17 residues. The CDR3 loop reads CASSPKIPGLYPGEQFF. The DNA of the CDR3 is TGTGCCAGTAGTCCCAAAATACCGGGACTATATCCGGGTGAGCAGTTCTTC.

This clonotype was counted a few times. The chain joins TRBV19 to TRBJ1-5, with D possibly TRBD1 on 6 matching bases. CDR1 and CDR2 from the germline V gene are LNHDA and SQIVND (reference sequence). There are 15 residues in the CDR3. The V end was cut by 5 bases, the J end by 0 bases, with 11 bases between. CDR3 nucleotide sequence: TGTGCCAGTAGTGGGCAGGGGCATAGCAATCAGCCCCAGCATTTT. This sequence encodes CASSGQGHSNQPQHF.

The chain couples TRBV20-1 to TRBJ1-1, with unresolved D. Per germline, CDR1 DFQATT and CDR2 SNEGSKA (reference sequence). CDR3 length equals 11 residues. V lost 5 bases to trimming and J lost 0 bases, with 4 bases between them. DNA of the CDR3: TGCAGTGCTTATATGAACACTGAAGCTTTCTTT. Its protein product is CSAYMNTEAFF.

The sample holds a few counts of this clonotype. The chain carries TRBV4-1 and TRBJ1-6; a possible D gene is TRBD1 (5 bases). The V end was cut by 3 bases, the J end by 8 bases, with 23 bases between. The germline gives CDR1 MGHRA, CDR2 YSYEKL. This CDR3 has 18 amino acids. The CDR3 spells CASSQGRRASPSDSPLHF. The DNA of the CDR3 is TGCGCCAGCAGCCAGGGGCGGAGAGCGTCCCCGAGTGATTCACCCCTCCACTTT.

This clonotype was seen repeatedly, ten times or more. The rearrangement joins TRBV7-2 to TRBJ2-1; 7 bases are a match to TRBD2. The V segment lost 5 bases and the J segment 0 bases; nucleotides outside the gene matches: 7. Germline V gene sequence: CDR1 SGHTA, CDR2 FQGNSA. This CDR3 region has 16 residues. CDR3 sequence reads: CASSPLGTNSYNEQFF. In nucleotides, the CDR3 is TGTGCCAGCAGCCCCCTAGGGACTAACTCCTACAATGAGCAGTTCTTC.